This T cell receptor beta chain stems from a study of CD8+CD57+ T cells in acquired aplastic anemia. At the level of the study: DNA per sorted CD4+ or CD8+ sample ranged about 0.17 to 30 ug, averaging roughly 3.2 ug. Points from the study as a whole: CD8+ Simpson's diversity did not differ significantly between patients and controls. A set of around 30 CD8+ CDR3 sequences was shared between patients and controls, and these sequences appeared highly expressed in patients.

V dropped 5 bases and J dropped 4; count of bases not matched to a gene: 4. The germline gives CDR1 SEHNR, CDR2 FQNEAQ (reference sequence). The CDR3 extends over 13 amino acids. Both TCR beta VDJ combination and CDR3 sequence profiling were carried out. Genomic DNA was the template for this profiling. TCRdb passed the reads through MiXCR, listing each CDR3 protein once. In the table there are around 180,000 distinct CDR3 sequences, about half of which are singletons. In regard to this clonotype: Antigen specificity is unknown.

In patients chosen for sequencing, flow cytometry had shown CD8+CD57+ cell expansion. The patients, all of them, had severe acquired aplastic anemia. Material: sorted CD4+, CD8+, or CD8+CD57+ T cells (not recorded which) from PBMCs. The sequence was obtained from a human donor with aplastic anemia. This chain connects TRBV7-9 to TRBJ2-5; 7 bases line up with TRBD1. CDR3 coding DNA: TGTGCCAGCAGCCCCGGGACAGCAGAGACCCAGTACTTC. It codes for CASSPGTAETQYF.